The following is a T cell receptor (beta chain) sequence with its context. Which antigen it targets is not known. No qualities accompany the bases; no much larger clone lies one base away. CDR1 and CDR2 are read off the germline V gene (reference sequence) as DFQATT and SNEGSKA. Spanning cysteine to phenylalanine, the CDR3 consists of 14 amino acids. Only CDR3 DNA is held: 42 bases, read in frame from base 1. The V end loses 0 bases and the J end loses 0 bases, and a stretch of 8 bases separates them. The receptor library was made with 5' RACE. The instrument was an Illumina HiSeq 2000. Template switching added a universal primer binding site, and the final cDNA carried a unique molecular identifier that allowed TCR cDNA molecules to be counted accurately. First-strand cDNA for TCR alpha and beta chains was synthesized from specific primers in the conserved constant-segment region. To control for contamination, every cDNA library carried two barcodes: a SMART-Mk sample barcode plus Illumina barcodes. TruSeq adapter sequences along with Illumina sample barcodes were introduced in two successive PCR steps. The Illumina HiSeq platform was used with custom primers to sequence TCR alpha and beta cDNA libraries. Under the source paper's analysis protocol: Raw reads were processed with MiGEC to extract unique molecular identifiers, and MiXCR was used to determine CDR3 positions. For each individual, recombination models were inferred using an EM algorithm with the repgenHMM and IGoR tools. Shared clonotypes were analyzed with the tcR package in R, and sharing was normalized by the product of cloneset sizes. Out-of-frame nonproductive sequences were analyzed to study raw recombination free of thymic and clonal selection effects. Through fastp at Q25 and MiXCR, TCRdb rebuilt clones from the public reads, retaining in-frame beta chains. Rows merge per CDR3 protein into single entries with the most common DNA and genes. In this record, the V and J calls reflect TCRdb's handling and not the investigators' own analysis. In this sample the table shows 430,000 or so distinct CDR3 sequences, 24% of which occur a single time. Together, the top ten hold roughly 2.8% of the sample.

Only healthy Caucasian donors were included. The twin cohort consisted of three pairs of female monozygotic twins, all aged about 18 to 30 years. Positive isolation kits from Invitrogen were used to isolate CD4+ and CD8+ T cell populations. The source of the sample is a study of identical twins (dated by TCRdb to about 2016). Background on the whole study: The study deep-sequenced TCR alpha and beta repertoires from monozygotic twins, unrelated adults of various ages and cord blood to test whether fetal clonotypes persist. To rule out contamination, replicate twin experiments were performed at different times with different library preparation protocols. Study-wide conclusions, independent of this receptor: Abundant cord blood beta clonotypes had fewer insertions, young adult naive repertoires showed a similar but weaker trend, and memory repertoires showed no such trend. Compared with coincidental sharing between unrelated individuals, an excess of low generation-probability sequences was observed among out-of-frame TCR alpha sequences shared between twins. Recombination models systematically underestimated out-of-frame TCR alpha sharing in monozygotic twins but agreed with sharing between unrelated individuals. Zero-insertion analyses could be partly confounded by invariant T cells such as MAIT and iNKT, though diverse VJ usage argued against such confounding for most clonotypes. Because the same donors could not be followed over many years, conclusions were based on cross-sectional statistical analysis. The excess sharing between twins in beta out-of-frame sequences was weaker because fewer shared sequences reduced the signal-to-noise ratio.

These records were also assigned to another study, of T cells expressing NK-cell markers. The second study's paper adds: In sorted CD3+CD56+NKG2C+, CD3+CD56+NKG2C- and CD3+CD56-NKG2C+ T-cell subsets from 7 or 8 donors, TCR beta-chain repertoires were profiled. Among the eight sequenced donors, only one was HCMV-seronegative, while the other seven were HCMV-seropositive. To restrict sorting to alphabetaTCR-expressing T cells, an anti-gammadeltaTCR antibody was added in several experiments. In over 5 donors, the dominant CD3+CD56+NKG2C+ clonotypes were among the top 10 CD8+ clonotypes and accounted for about 1.0-7.5% of CD8+ T cells. Those dominant clonotypes were again the most abundant among CD3+CD56-NKG2C+ cells in several donors, at about 28.3-65%. Whether the expanded NKG2C-expressing T cell clones were specific for HCMV antigens remained unclear. All eight donors whose samples were sequenced were randomly selected healthy volunteers, three of them men and five women. HCMV serostatus was determined by detecting HCMV-specific IgG in serum with a commercial ELISA kit. MIGEC handled demultiplexing of the reads and grouping by UMI, while MiTCR was used to assemble and quantify clonotypes. To exclude erroneous sequences, any TCR cDNA sequence not supported by at least two reads was discarded. The tcR package was used for downstream repertoire analysis, and clonotypes were matched across fractions by CDR3 nucleotide sequence plus V segment. Antigen specificity was annotated against VDJdb with VDJmatch, allowing one amino acid substitution in CDR3.

Recombination joined TRBV20-1 with TRBJ2-5; the D gene is perhaps TRBD2, on 5 matching bases. Sequenced input: CD4+ T cells sorted from blood. The sequence came from a woman aged 18-29 years in good health. The bases are TGCAGTGCTAGAGATCAGCGGAACCAAGAGACCCAGTACTTC. Its product reads: CSARDQRNQETQYF.